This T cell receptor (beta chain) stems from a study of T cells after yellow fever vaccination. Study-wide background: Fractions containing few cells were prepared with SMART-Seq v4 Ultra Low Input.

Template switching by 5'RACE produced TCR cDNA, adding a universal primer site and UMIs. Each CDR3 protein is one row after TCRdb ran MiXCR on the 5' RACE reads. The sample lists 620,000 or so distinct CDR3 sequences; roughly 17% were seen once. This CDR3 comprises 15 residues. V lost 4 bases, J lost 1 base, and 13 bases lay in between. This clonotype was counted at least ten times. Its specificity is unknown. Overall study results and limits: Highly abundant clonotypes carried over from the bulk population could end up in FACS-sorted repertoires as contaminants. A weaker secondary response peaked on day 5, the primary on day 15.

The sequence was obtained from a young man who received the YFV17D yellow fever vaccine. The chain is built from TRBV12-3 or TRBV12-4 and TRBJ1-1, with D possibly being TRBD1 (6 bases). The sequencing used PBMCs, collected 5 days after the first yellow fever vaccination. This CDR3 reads CASSSHRATNTEAFF. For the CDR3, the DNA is TGTGCCAGCAGTTCCCACAGGGCCACGAACACTGAAGCTTTCTTT.